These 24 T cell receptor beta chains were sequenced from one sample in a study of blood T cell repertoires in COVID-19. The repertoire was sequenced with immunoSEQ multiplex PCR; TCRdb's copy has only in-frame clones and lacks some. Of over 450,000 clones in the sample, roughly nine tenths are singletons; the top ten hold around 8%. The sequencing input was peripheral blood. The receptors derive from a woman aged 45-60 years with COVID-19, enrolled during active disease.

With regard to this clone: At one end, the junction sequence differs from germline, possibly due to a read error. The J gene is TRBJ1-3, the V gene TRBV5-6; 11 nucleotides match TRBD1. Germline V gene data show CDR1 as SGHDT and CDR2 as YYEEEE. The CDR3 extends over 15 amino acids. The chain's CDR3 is CASSLDRGPGNTIYF. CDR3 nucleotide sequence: TGTGCCAGCAGTTTGGACAGGGGGCCTGGAAACACCATATATTTT.

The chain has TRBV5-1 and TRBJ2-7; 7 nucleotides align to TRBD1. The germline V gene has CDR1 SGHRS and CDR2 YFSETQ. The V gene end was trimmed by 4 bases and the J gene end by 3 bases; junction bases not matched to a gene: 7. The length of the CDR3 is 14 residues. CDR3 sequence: CASSAPGQIYEQYF. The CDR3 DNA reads TGCGCCAGCAGCGCTCCGGGACAGATCTACGAGCAGTACTTC.

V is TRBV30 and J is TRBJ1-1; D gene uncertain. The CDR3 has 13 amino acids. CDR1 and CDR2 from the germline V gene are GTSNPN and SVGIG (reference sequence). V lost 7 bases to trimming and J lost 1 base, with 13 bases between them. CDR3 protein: CASNLGGNTEAFF. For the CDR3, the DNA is TGTGCCTCGAACCTGGGAGGGAACACTGAAGCTTTCTTT. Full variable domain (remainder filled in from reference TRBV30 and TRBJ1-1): SQTIHQWPATLVQPVGSPLSLECTVEGTSNPNLYWYRQAAGRGLQLLFYSVGIGQISSEVPQNLSASRPQDRQFILSSKKLLLSDSGFYLCASNLGGNTEAFFGQGTRLTVV.

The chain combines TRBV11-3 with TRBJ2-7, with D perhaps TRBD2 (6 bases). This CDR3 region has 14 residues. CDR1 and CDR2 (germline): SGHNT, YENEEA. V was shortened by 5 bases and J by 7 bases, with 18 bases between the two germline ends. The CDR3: CASSPWDLFGEQYF. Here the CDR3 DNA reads TGTGCCAGCAGCCCCTGGGACTTATTCGGAGAGCAGTACTTC.

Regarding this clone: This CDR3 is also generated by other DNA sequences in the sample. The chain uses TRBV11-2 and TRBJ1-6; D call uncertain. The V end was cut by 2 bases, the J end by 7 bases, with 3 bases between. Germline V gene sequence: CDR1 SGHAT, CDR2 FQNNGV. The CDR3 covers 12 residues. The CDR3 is CASSLRNSPLHF. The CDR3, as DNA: TGTGCCAGCAGCTTACGGAATTCACCCCTCCACTTT.

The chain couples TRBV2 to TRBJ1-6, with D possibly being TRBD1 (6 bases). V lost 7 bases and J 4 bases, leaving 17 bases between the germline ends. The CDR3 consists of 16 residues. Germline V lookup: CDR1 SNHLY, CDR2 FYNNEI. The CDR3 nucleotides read TGTGCCAGCACCGATGCGGACAGCGCATATAATTCACCCCTCCACTTT. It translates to CASTDADSAYNSPLHF.

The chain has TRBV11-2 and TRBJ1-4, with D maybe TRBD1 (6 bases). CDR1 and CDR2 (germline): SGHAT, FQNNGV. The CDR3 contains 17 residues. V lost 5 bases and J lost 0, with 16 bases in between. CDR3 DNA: TGTGCCAGCAGCCTAAGGGAGGGGGGCGCAACTAATGAAAAACTGTTTTTT. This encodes CASSLREGGATNEKLFF.

The CDR3: CASSSQGHSGNTIYF. The CDR3 region has the DNA TGTGCCAGCAGTTCACAGGGACACTCTGGAAACACCATATATTTT. J is TRBJ1-3 and V is TRBV28; TRBD1 might be the D (6 bases). Per the germline V gene, CDR1 is MDHEN and CDR2 is SYDVKM. Trimming pared 4 bases from V and 0 bases from J, leaving 10 bases between. The CDR3 totals 15 residues.

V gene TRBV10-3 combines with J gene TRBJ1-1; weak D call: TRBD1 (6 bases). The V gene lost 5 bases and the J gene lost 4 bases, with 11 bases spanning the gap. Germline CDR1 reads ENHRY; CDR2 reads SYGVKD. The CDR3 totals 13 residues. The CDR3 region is CAISRDTITEAFF. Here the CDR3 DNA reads TGTGCCATCAGTCGGGACACCATCACTGAAGCTTTCTTT.

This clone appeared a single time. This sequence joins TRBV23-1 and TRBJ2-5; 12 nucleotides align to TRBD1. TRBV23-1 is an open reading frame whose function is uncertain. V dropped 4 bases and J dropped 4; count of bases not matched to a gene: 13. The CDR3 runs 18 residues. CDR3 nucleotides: TGCGCCAGCAGTCTACTGGGTCCAGGGGGACAGGGGGCAGAGACCCAGTACTTC. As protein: CASSLLGPGGQGAETQYF.

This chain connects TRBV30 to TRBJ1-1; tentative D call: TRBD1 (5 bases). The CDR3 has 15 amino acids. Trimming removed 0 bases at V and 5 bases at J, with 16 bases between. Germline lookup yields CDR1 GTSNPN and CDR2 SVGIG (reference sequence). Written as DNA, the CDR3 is TGTGCCTGGAGTGTACTTTCTGGGGGAGGTACTGAAGCTTTCTTT. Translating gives CAWSVLSGGGTEAFF.

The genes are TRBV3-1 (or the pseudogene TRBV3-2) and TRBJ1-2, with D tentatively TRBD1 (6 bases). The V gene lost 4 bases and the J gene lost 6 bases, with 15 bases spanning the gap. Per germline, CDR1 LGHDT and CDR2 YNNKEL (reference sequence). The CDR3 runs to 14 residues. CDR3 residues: CASSPWGGANGYTF. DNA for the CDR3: TGTGCCAGCAGCCCCTGGGGGGGCGCAAATGGCTACACCTTC.

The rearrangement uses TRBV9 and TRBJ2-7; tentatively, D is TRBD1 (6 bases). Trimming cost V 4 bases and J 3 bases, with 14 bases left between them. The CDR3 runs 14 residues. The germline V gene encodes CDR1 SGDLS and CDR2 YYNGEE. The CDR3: CASSFRQESYEQYF. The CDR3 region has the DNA TGTGCCAGCAGCTTCCGACAGGAGAGCTACGAGCAGTACTTC.

The CDR3 spells CASSQLRDSGQFF. In nucleotides, the CDR3 is TGTGCCAGCAGCCAGTTACGGGACAGCGGGCAGTTCTTC. This chain joins TRBV3-1 (or the pseudogene TRBV3-2) and TRBJ2-1, with 7 positions matching TRBD1. This CDR3 spans 13 amino acids. The ends lost 3 bases at V and 12 bases at J; junction bases unmatched: 8. Germline loops: CDR1 LGHDT, CDR2 YNNKEL (reference sequence).

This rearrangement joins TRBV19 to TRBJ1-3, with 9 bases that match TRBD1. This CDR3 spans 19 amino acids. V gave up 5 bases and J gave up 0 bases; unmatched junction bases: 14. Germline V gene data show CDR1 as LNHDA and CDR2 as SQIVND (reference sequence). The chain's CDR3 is CASSPPRDREYRSGNTIYF. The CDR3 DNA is TGTGCCAGTAGTCCTCCCCGGGACAGGGAGTACCGCTCTGGAAACACCATATATTTT.

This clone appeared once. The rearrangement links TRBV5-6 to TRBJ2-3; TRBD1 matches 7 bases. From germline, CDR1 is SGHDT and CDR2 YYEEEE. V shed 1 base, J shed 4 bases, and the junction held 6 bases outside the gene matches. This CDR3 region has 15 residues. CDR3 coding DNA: TGTGCCAGCAGCTTGTATAGGGGGCCGGCAGATACGCAGTATTTT. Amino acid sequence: CASSLYRGPADTQYF. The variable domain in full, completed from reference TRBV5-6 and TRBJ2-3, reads DAGVTQSPTHLIKTRGQQVTLRCSPKSGHDTVSWYQQALGQGPQFIFQYYEEEERQRGNFPDRFSGHQFPNYSSELNVNALLLGDSALYLCASSLYRGPADTQYFGPGTRLTVL.

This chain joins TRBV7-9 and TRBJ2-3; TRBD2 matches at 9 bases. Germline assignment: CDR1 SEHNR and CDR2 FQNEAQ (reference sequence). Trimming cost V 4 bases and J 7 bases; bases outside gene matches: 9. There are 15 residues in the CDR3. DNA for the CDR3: TGTGCCAGCAGCTCTGGCGGGGGGGCTGAGAATACGCAGTATTTT. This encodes CASSSGGGAENTQYF.

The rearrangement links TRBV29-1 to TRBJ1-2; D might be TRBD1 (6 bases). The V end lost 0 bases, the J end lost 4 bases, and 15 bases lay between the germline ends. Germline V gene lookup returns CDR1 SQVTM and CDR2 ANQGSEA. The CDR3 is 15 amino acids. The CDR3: CSVEDLEGQVYGYTF. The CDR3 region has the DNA TGCAGCGTTGAAGATCTTGAGGGACAAGTCTATGGCTACACCTTC.

CDR3 region: CASKRRGLDTQYF. CDR3 nucleotides: TGTGCCAGCAAGCGTAGGGGTCTAGATACGCAGTATTTT. The chain employs TRBV2 and TRBJ2-3; D is possibly TRBD1 (5 bases). With 7 bases removed from V and 5 bases from J, the gap between germline ends came to 13 bases. The CDR3 has 13 amino acids. CDR1 and CDR2 from the germline V gene are SNHLY and FYNNEI.

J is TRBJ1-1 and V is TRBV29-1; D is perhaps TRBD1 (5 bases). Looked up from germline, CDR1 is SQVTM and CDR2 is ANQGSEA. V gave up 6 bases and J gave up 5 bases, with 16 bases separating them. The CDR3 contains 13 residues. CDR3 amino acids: CSVQAGGRTEAFF. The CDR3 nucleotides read TGCAGCGTCCAAGCCGGGGGGAGGACTGAAGCTTTCTTT. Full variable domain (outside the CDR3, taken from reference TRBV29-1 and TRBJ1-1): SAVISQKPSRDICQRGTSLTIQCQVDSQVTMMFWYRQQPGQSLTLIATANQGSEATYESGFVIDKFPISRPNLTFSTLTVSNMSPEDSSIYLCSVQAGGRTEAFFGQGTRLTVV.

The CDR3 DNA sequence: TGTGCCAGCAGCTTGGGGAGGGGAGATCAAGGGAGCTACACCTTC. Translating it yields CASSLGRGDQGSYTF. The chain carries TRBV5-5 and TRBJ1-2; perhaps TRBD1 as D (5 bases). From germline, CDR1 is SGHKS and CDR2 YYEKEE (reference sequence). The CDR3 totals 15 residues. Trimming took off 0 bases at V and 9 bases at J, with 18 bases between the two ends. The complete variable domain, with remaining parts taken from reference TRBV5-5 and TRBJ1-2, reads DAGVTQSPTHLIKTRGQQVTLRCSPISGHKSVSWYQQVLGQGPQFIFQYYEKEERGRGNFPDRFSARQFPNYSSELNVNALLLGDSALYLCASSLGRGDQGSYTFGSGTRLTVV.

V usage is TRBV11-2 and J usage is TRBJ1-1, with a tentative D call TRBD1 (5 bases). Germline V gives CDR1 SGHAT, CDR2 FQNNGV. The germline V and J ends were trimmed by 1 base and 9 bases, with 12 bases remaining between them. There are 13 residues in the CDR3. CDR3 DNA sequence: TGTGCCAGCAGCTTAGGGGGCGAAGTGAAAGCTTTCTTT. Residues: CASSLGGEVKAFF.

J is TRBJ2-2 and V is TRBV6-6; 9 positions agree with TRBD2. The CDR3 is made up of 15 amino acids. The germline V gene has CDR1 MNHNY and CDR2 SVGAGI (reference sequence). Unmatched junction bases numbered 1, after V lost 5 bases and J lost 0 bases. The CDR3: CASSPSGTNTGELFF. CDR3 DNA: TGTGCCAGCAGTCCTAGCGGGACGAACACCGGGGAGCTGTTTTTT.

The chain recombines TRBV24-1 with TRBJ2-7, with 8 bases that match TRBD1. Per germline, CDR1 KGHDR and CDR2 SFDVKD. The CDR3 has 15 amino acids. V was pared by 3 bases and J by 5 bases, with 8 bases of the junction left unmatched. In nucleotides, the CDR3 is TGTGCCACCAGTGATAATGGACAGGGCGGCCACGAGCAGTACTTC. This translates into CATSDNGQGGHEQYF.